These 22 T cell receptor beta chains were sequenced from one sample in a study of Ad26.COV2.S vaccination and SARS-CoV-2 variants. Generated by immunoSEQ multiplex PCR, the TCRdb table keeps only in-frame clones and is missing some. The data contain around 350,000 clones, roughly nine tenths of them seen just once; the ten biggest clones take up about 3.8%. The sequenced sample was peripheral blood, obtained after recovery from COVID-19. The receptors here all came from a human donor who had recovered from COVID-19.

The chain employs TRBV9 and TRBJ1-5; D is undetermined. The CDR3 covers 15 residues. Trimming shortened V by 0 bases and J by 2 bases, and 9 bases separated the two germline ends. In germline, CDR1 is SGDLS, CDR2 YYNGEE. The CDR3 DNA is TGTGCCAGCAGCGTAGCTCCTAACGGCAATCAGCCCCAGCATTTT. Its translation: CASSVAPNGNQPQHF. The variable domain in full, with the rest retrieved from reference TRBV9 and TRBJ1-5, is DSGVTQTPKHLITATGQRVTLRCSPRSGDLSVYWYQQSLDQGLQFLIQYYNGEERAKGNILERFSAQQFPDLHSELNLSSLELGDSALYFCASSVAPNGNQPQHFGDGTRLSIL.

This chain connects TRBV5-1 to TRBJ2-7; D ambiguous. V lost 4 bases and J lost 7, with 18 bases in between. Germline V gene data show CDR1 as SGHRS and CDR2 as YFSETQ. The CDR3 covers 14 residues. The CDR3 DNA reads TGCGCCAGCAGCCCCGGCCCCTCATACGGGGAGCAGTACTTC. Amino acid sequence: CASSPGPSYGEQYF.

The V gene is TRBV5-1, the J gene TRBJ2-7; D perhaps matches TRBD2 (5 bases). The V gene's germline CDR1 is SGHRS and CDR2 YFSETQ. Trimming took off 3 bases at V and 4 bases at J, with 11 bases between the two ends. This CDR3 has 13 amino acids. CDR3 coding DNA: TGCGCCAGCAGCTCCCCGGGATTTTACGAGCAGTACTTC. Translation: CASSSPGFYEQYF. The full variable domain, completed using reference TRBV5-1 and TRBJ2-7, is KAGVTQTPRYLIKTRGQQVTLSCSPISGHRSVSWYQQTPGQGLQFLFEYFSETQRNKGNFPGRFSGRQFSNSRSEMNVSTLELGDSALYLCASSSPGFYEQYFGPGTRLTVT.

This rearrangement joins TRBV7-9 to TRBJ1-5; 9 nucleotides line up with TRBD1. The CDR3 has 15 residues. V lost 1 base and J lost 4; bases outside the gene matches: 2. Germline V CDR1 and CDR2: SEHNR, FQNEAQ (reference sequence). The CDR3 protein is CASSLGTGENQPQHF. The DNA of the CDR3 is TGTGCCAGCAGCTTAGGGACAGGGGAAAATCAGCCCCAGCATTTT.

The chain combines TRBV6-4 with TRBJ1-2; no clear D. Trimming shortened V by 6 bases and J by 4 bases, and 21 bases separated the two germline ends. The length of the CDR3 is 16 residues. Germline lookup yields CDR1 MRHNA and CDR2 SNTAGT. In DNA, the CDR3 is TGTGCCAGCAGCGCGACCCCGACCCCAGGCTCCTATGGCTACACCTTC. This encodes CASSATPTPGSYGYTF.

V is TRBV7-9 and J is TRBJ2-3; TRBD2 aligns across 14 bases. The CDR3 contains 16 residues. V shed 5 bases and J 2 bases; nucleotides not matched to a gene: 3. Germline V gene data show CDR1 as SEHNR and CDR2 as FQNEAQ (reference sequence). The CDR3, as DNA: TGTGCCAGCAGCCCGGGACTAGCGGGGGACACAGATACGCAGTATTTT. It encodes CASSPGLAGDTDTQYF.

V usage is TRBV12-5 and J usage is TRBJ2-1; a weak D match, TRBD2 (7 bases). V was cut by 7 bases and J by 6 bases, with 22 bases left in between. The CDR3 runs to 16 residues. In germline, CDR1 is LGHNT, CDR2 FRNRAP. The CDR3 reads CASVTDRGADLNEQFF. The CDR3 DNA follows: TGTGCTAGTGTCACTGACCGGGGGGCCGATCTCAATGAGCAGTTCTTC.

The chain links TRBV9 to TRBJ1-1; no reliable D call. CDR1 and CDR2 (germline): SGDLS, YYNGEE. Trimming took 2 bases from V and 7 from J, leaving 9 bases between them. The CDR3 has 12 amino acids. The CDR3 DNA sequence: TGTGCCAGCAGCGTTGGAGGGAATGAAGCTTTCTTT. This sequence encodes CASSVGGNEAFF. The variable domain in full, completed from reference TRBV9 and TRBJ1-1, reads DSGVTQTPKHLITATGQRVTLRCSPRSGDLSVYWYQQSLDQGLQFLIQYYNGEERAKGNILERFSAQQFPDLHSELNLSSLELGDSALYFCASSVGGNEAFFGQGTRLTVV.

CDR3 nucleotide sequence: TGCAGCCTGCGGACAGGGGTTGGCTACACCTTC. It specifies CSLRTGVGYTF. The V call is TRBV29-1, the J call TRBJ1-2; 9 bases are shared with TRBD1. The CDR3 is 11 amino acids. Germline loops: CDR1 SQVTM, CDR2 ANQGSEA. Germline trimming cut 8 bases from V and 7 bases from J; bases unmatched to any gene: 5.

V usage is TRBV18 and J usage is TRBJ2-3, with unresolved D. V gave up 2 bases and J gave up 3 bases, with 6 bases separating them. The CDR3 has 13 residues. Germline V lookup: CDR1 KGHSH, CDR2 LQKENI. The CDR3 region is CASSPIPTDTQYF. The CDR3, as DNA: TGTGCCAGCTCACCAATCCCTACAGATACGCAGTATTTT.

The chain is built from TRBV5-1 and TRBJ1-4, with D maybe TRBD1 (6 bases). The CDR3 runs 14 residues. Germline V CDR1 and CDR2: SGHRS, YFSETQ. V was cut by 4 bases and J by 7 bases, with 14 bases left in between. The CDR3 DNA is TGCGCCAGCAGCCAAGGGACACGAGGTGAAAAACTGTTTTTT. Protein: CASSQGTRGEKLFF.

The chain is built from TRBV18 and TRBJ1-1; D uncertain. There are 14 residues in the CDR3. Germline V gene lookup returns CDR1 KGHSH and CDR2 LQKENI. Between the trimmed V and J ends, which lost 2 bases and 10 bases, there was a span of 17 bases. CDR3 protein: CASSPNSGYEGAFF. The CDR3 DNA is TGTGCCAGCTCACCAAACTCTGGGTATGAAGGAGCTTTCTTT.

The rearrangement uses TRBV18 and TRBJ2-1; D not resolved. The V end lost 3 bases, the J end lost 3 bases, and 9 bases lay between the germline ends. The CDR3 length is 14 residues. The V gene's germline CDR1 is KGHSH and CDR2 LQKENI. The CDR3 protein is CASSPIISYNEQFF. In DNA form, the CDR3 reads TGTGCCAGCTCACCGATAATAAGCTACAATGAGCAGTTCTTC.

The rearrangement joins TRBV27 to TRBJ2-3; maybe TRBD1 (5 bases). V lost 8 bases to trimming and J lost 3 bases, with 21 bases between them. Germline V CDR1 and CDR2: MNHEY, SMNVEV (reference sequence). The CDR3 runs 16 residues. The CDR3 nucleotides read TGTGCCAGCGGCCCCTTTACAGGTTCCTCTACAGATACGCAGTATTTT. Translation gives CASGPFTGSSTDTQYF.

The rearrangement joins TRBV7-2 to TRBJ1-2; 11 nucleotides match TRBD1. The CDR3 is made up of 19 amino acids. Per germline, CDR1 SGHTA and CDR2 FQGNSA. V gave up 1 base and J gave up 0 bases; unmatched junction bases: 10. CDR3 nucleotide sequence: TGTGCCAGCAGCTTAGTCCCTACCGGGACAGGGGGAGCTAACTATGGCTACACCTTC. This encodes CASSLVPTGTGGANYGYTF.

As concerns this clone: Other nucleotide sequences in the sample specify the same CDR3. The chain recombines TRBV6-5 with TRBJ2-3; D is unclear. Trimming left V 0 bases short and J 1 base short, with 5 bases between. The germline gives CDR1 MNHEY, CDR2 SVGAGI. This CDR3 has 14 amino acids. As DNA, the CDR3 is TGTGCCAGCAGTTACTCGGGCGGCACAGATACGCAGTATTTT. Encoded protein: CASSYSGGTDTQYF.

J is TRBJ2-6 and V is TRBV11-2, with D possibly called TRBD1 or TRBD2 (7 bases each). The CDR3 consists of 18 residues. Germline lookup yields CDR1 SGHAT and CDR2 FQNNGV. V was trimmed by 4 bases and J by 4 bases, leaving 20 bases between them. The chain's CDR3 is CASSYQGGGVAGANVLTF. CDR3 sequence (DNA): TGTGCCAGCAGCTACCAGGGGGGAGGGGTAGCAGGGGCCAACGTCCTGACTTTC.

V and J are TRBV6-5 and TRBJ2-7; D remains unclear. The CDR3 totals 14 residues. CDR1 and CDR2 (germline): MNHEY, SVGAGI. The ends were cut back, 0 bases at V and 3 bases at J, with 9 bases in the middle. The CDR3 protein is CASSYSRQYYEQYF. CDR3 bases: TGTGCCAGCAGTTACTCGAGGCAGTACTACGAGCAGTACTTC.

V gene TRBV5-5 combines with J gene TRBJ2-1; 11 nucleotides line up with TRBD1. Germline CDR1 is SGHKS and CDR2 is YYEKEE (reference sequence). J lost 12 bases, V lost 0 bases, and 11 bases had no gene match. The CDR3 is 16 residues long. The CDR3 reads CASSLDFGTGGPGQFF. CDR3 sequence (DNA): TGTGCCAGCAGCTTGGATTTCGGGACAGGGGGACCGGGGCAGTTCTTC.

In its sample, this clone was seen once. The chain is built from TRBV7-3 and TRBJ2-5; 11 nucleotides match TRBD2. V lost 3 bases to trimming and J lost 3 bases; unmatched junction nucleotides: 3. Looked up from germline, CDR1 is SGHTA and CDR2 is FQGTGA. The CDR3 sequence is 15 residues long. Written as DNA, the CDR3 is TGTGCCAGCAGCTTTGGGACTAGCGGAAAAGAGACCCAGTACTTC. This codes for CASSFGTSGKETQYF. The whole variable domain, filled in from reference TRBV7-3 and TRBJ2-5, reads GAGVSQTPSNKVTEKGKYVELRCDPISGHTALYWYRQSLGQGPEFLIYFQGTGAADDSGLPNDRFFAVRPEGSVSTLKIQRTERGDSAVYLCASSFGTSGKETQYFGPGTRLLVL.

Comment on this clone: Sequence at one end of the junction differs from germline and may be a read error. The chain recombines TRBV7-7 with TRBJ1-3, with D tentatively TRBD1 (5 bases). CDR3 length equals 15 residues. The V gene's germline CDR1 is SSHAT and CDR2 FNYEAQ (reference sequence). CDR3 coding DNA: TGTGCTAGCAGTTCAGGGTTCGGGTCAGGAAACACCATATATTTT. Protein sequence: CASSSGFGSGNTIYF. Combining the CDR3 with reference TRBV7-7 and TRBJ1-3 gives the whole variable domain GAGVSQSPRYKVTKRGQDVTLRCDPISSHATLYWYQQALGQGPEFLTYFNYEAQPDKSGLPSDRFSAERPEGSISTLTIQRTEQRDSAMYRCASSSGFGSGNTIYFGEGSWLTVV.

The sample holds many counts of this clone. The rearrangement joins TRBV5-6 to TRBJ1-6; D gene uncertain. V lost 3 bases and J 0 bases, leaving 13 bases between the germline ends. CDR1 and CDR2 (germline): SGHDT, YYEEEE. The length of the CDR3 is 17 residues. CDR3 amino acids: CASSSLTGSSYNSPLHF. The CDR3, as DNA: TGTGCCAGCAGCTCATTGACGGGAAGCTCCTATAATTCACCCCTCCACTTT.